This TCR beta chain was identified during a study of CD8 T cells in ankylosing spondylitis. Findings and caveats of the study: Reports say disease-linked clones showed up significantly more in matched ankylosing spondylitis synovial fluid. Disease-associated clones were CD8+ and fairly uncommon in peripheral blood. Within ankylosing spondylitis blood, a TCR beta motif made up of fewer than ten highly homologous variants appeared to be characteristic. A subset of motif variants has previously been described in the synovial fluid and blood of reactive arthritis.

This clonotype has more than one count but fewer than ten. What it binds is unknown. 5'-RACE, quantitative and with molecular barcodes, yielded the TCR beta libraries. TCRdb re-called the 5' RACE reads with MiXCR, one entry per CDR3 protein. The sample includes a few hundred thousand distinct CDR3 sequences, around 7.6% of them seen just once. This receptor was taken from a male donor with ankylosing spondylitis. The sequencing input was blood, either unsorted or a sorted T cell fraction (not recorded which).

The CDR3 loop reads CASSSTGGNPTIYF. CDR3 DNA sequence: TGTGCCAGCAGTTCGACAGGGGGGAACCCAACCATATATTTT. The chain employs TRBV27 and TRBJ1-3; 9 nucleotides align to TRBD1. CDR3 length: 14 residues. V trimming: 4 bases; J trimming: 10 bases; junction bases outside the gene matches: 8. In germline, CDR1 is MNHEY, CDR2 SMNVEV (reference sequence).